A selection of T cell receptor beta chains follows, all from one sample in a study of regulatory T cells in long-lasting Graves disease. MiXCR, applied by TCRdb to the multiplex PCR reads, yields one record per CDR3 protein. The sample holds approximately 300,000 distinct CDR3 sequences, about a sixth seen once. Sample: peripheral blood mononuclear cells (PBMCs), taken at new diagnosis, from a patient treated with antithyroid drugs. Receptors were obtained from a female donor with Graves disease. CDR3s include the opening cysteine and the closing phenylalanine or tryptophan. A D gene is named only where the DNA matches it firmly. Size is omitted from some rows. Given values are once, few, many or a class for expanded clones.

CDR3 DNA: TGTGCCAGCAGCCCCCCTGGGGTCCTCTCCTACAATGAGCAGTTCTTC
CDR3 protein: CASSPPGVLSYNEQFF
D gene: .
CDR3 length: 16
clone size: .
J gene: TRBJ2-1
V gene: TRBV5-4

CDR3 DNA: TGCAGCGTTGGACAGGGTTTGACCTATGGCTACACCTTC
CDR3 protein: CSVGQGLTYGYTF
D gene: TRBD1
CDR3 length: 13
clone size: .
J gene: TRBJ1-2
V gene: TRBV29-1

CDR3 DNA: TGTGCCAGCAGTGAAGTGATCGGCGCGAACACCGGGGAGCTGTTTTTT
CDR3 protein: CASSEVIGANTGELFF
D gene: .
CDR3 length: 16
clone size: many
J gene: TRBJ2-2
V gene: TRBV6-1

CDR3 DNA: TGTGCCAGCAGGGGTTACAGGGACACCGGGGAGCTGTTTTTT
CDR3 protein: CASRGYRDTGELFF
D gene: .
CDR3 length: 14
clone size: many
J gene: TRBJ2-2
V gene: TRBV2

CDR3 DNA: TGCGCCAGCAGCTTAGTTGGCCGAATGGGCAACGAGCAGTACTTC
CDR3 protein: CASSLVGRMGNEQYF
D gene: .
CDR3 length: 15
clone size: many
J gene: TRBJ2-7
V gene: TRBV5-1

CDR3 DNA: TGTGCCAGCAGCTTCCAGGCACTAGTTTCAGATACGCAGTATTTT
CDR3 protein: CASSFQALVSDTQYF
D gene: .
CDR3 length: 15
clone size: many
J gene: TRBJ2-3
V gene: TRBV12-3/TRBV12-4

CDR3 DNA: TGCAGTGCTGGGACAGGTACTAACTATGGCTACACCTTC
CDR3 protein: CSAGTGTNYGYTF
D gene: TRBD1
CDR3 length: 13
clone size: many
J gene: TRBJ1-2
V gene: TRBV20-1

CDR3 DNA: TGTGCCAGCAGCTCCCAAGTTGAAGCTTTCTTT
CDR3 protein: CASSSQVEAFF
D gene: .
CDR3 length: 11
clone size: few
J gene: TRBJ1-1
V gene: TRBV5-6

CDR3 DNA: TGTGCCAGCAGCAGATATCTGAGCGGGAGGGCCTTAGGGACAGATACGCAGTATTTT
CDR3 protein: CASSRYLSGRALGTDTQYF
D gene: TRBD2
CDR3 length: 19
clone size: .
J gene: TRBJ2-3
V gene: TRBV5-6

CDR3 DNA: TGTGCCACTTCTAAAAGGGAGGGTTCCTACAATGAGCAGTTCTTC
CDR3 protein: CATSKREGSYNEQFF
D gene: TRBD2
CDR3 length: 15
clone size: many
J gene: TRBJ2-1
V gene: TRBV6-2/TRBV6-3

CDR3 DNA: TGTGCCAGCAGCTTGTTCGCAGGGTTAGACACTGAAGCTTTCTTT
CDR3 protein: CASSLFAGLDTEAFF
D gene: .
CDR3 length: 15
clone size: many
J gene: TRBJ1-1
V gene: TRBV5-6

CDR3 DNA: TGTGCCAGCCGGGGACGCGGGAGATCCTACAATGAGCAGTTCTTC
CDR3 protein: CASRGRGRSYNEQFF
D gene: TRBD2
CDR3 length: 15
clone size: many
J gene: TRBJ2-1
V gene: TRBV28

CDR3 DNA: TGTGCCAGCACCCTAGCGGGGATAGAGACCCAGTACTTC
CDR3 protein: CASTLAGIETQYF
D gene: TRBD2
CDR3 length: 13
clone size: .
J gene: TRBJ2-5
V gene: TRBV5-6

CDR3 DNA: TGTGCCATCAGTGAAACAGCTAGCTCCTACGAGCAGTACTTC
CDR3 protein: CAISETASSYEQYF
D gene: .
CDR3 length: 14
clone size: many
J gene: TRBJ2-7
V gene: TRBV10-3

CDR3 DNA: TGTGCCAGCAGCTTCAGTCCGCCCTACAATGAGCAGTTCTTC
CDR3 protein: CASSFSPPYNEQFF
D gene: .
CDR3 length: 14
clone size: many
J gene: TRBJ2-1
V gene: TRBV11-2

CDR3 DNA: TGTGCCAGCAGCCCTGCTAGCGGGAACACCGGGGAGCTGTTTTTT
CDR3 protein: CASSPASGNTGELFF
D gene: TRBD2
CDR3 length: 15
clone size: many
J gene: TRBJ2-2
V gene: TRBV12-3/TRBV12-4

CDR3 DNA: TGCGCCAGCAGCTTTGGAAAGGACTACGAGCAGTACTTC
CDR3 protein: CASSFGKDYEQYF
D gene: .
CDR3 length: 13
clone size: .
J gene: TRBJ2-7
V gene: TRBV5-1

CDR3 DNA: TGTGCCAGTAGTATCACGGAGGTAGCCAAAAACATTCAGTACTTC
CDR3 protein: CASSITEVAKNIQYF
D gene: .
CDR3 length: 15
clone size: few
J gene: TRBJ2-4
V gene: TRBV19

CDR3 DNA: TGTGCCAGCAGCCCGTCCTATGGCGCGGAGACCCAGTACTTC
CDR3 protein: CASSPSYGAETQYF
D gene: .
CDR3 length: 14
clone size: many
J gene: TRBJ2-5
V gene: TRBV11-3

CDR3 DNA: TGTGCCAGCAGTGAGGGTTCCCCCCGGGACGAGCAGTACTTC
CDR3 protein: CASSEGSPRDEQYF
D gene: .
CDR3 length: 14
clone size: many
J gene: TRBJ2-7
V gene: TRBV2

CDR3 DNA: TGTGCCAGCACCACCAGGACGGGGGCAAGCTCCTACAATGAGCAGTTCTTC
CDR3 protein: CASTTRTGASSYNEQFF
D gene: .
CDR3 length: 17
clone size: many
J gene: TRBJ2-1
V gene: TRBV28

CDR3 DNA: TGTGCCAGCAGCCCACCCCGGACTAGCCGGGAGGCAGATACGCAGTATTTT
CDR3 protein: CASSPPRTSREADTQYF
D gene: TRBD2
CDR3 length: 17
clone size: .
J gene: TRBJ2-3
V gene: TRBV11-2

CDR3 DNA: TGTGCCAGCAGTTTATCTCCGGGCTCCTATGGCTACACCTTC
CDR3 protein: CASSLSPGSYGYTF
D gene: .
CDR3 length: 14
clone size: many
J gene: TRBJ1-2
V gene: TRBV12-3/TRBV12-4

CDR3 DNA: TGTGCCAGCAGTGAAGGGCACGTGAACACTGAAGCTTTCTTT
CDR3 protein: CASSEGHVNTEAFF
D gene: .
CDR3 length: 14
clone size: many
J gene: TRBJ1-1
V gene: TRBV25-1

CDR3 DNA: TGTGCCTGGAGTGTACCGTGGGGATCCTCGCAGTACTTC
CDR3 protein: CAWSVPWGSSQYF
D gene: .
CDR3 length: 13
clone size: .
J gene: TRBJ2-7
V gene: TRBV30

CDR3 DNA: TGTGCCAGCACCACTACCGGCGCAAGGCGGGACTATGGCTACACCTTC
CDR3 protein: CASTTTGARRDYGYTF
D gene: .
CDR3 length: 16
clone size: many
J gene: TRBJ1-2
V gene: TRBV7-9

CDR3 DNA: TGTGCCATCAGTGACCGGGACAGGGGAAACCAGCCCCAGCATTTT
CDR3 protein: CAISDRDRGNQPQHF
D gene: TRBD1
CDR3 length: 15
clone size: once
J gene: TRBJ1-5
V gene: TRBV10-3

CDR3 DNA: TGTGCTAGTGCAGGGCCCAATCAGCCCCAGCATTTT
CDR3 protein: CASAGPNQPQHF
D gene: .
CDR3 length: 12
clone size: .
J gene: TRBJ1-5
V gene: TRBV12-5

CDR3 DNA: TGCAGTGCTAGTGCCCGAGCGGGAGAGGGGGTCTACAATGAGCAGTTCTTC
CDR3 protein: CSASARAGEGVYNEQFF
D gene: TRBD2
CDR3 length: 17
clone size: many
J gene: TRBJ2-1
V gene: TRBV20-1

CDR3 DNA: TGTGCCAGCAGCTGGATGGAGACCCAGTACTTC
CDR3 protein: CASSWMETQYF
D gene: .
CDR3 length: 11
clone size: many
J gene: TRBJ2-5
V gene: TRBV11-1

CDR3 DNA: TGTGCCAGCTCACCAAGTCAGACTGAAGCTTTCTTT
CDR3 protein: CASSPSQTEAFF
D gene: .
CDR3 length: 12
clone size: many
J gene: TRBJ1-1
V gene: TRBV18

CDR3 DNA: TGTGCCAGCAGTCCGCCCCCAGGGGCCAACTATGGCTACACCTTC
CDR3 protein: CASSPPPGANYGYTF
D gene: .
CDR3 length: 15
clone size: .
J gene: TRBJ1-2
V gene: TRBV3-1

CDR3 DNA: TGTGCCAGCAGTTCTAGCGGGCTCTCTCGGGAGACCCAGTACTTC
CDR3 protein: CASSSSGLSRETQYF
D gene: TRBD2
CDR3 length: 15
clone size: many
J gene: TRBJ2-5
V gene: TRBV12-3/TRBV12-4

CDR3 DNA: TGTGCCAGCAGCCAGGGCCACAAGAGCCTATCCCTCCACTTT
CDR3 protein: CASSQGHKSLSLHF
D gene: .
CDR3 length: 14
clone size: many
J gene: TRBJ1-6
V gene: TRBV3-1

CDR3 DNA: TGTGCCAGCAGTTTCTCCGACATATATAATTCACCCCTCCACTTT
CDR3 protein: CASSFSDIYNSPLHF
D gene: .
CDR3 length: 15
clone size: many
J gene: TRBJ1-6
V gene: TRBV28

CDR3 DNA: TGCGCCAGCAGCCGCGGTGGAGGAGCGGACACCTACGAGCAGTACTTC
CDR3 protein: CASSRGGGADTYEQYF
D gene: .
CDR3 length: 16
clone size: many
J gene: TRBJ2-7
V gene: TRBV5-1

CDR3 DNA: TGTGCCTCGCAGGCCACCTCTAACTATGGCTACACCTTC
CDR3 protein: CASQATSNYGYTF
D gene: .
CDR3 length: 13
clone size: many
J gene: TRBJ1-2
V gene: TRBV6-1

CDR3 DNA: TGTGCCTGGAGTGTACGTAGGGGAAATGAGCAGTTCTTC
CDR3 protein: CAWSVRRGNEQFF
D gene: .
CDR3 length: 13
clone size: many
J gene: TRBJ2-1
V gene: TRBV30

CDR3 DNA: TGTGCCAGCAGTTACTATCCGGGACTCAACTCTGGAAACGCCATATATTTT
CDR3 protein: CASSYYPGLNSGNAIYF
D gene: .
CDR3 length: 17
clone size: once
J gene: TRBJ1-3
V gene: TRBV6-5

CDR3 DNA: TGTGCCAGCAAGCGGCTTTACCCGTACGAGCAGTACTTC
CDR3 protein: CASKRLYPYEQYF
D gene: .
CDR3 length: 13
clone size: many
J gene: TRBJ2-7
V gene: TRBV2